This T cell receptor beta chain was sequenced in a study of T cell responses to AZD1222 COVID-19 vaccine. Repertoires were generated with immunoSEQ multiplex PCR, while TCRdb's copy carries only in-frame clones and drops some. In the table there are some 100,000 clones, roughly nine tenths of which are singletons. Concerning this clone itself: Its antigen is unidentified.

This CDR3 contains 17 residues. From germline, CDR1 is KGHDR and CDR2 SFDVKD. Trimming cost V 4 bases and J 6 bases, with 22 bases left between them. Study-wide points: Baseline testing showed seropositivity in only five to seven AZD1222 recipients.

Here the sequenced sample was peripheral blood, taken on day 0 of AZD1222 vaccination. V and J are TRBV24-1 and TRBJ2-3, with D unclear. The sequence was obtained from an adult in good health. The CDR3, as DNA: TGTGCCACCAGTGACTCCTTAGTCAGGCCCTCTTTGGATACGCAGTATTTT. Protein sequence: CATSDSLVRPSLDTQYF.